In its sample, the clone carrying this T cell receptor beta chain was seen many times. Its antigen is unknown. This sample was taken from a study of T-cell reconstitution after alpha-beta-depleted transplantation in children. Construction of the TCRbeta library involved unique molecular identifiers. TCRdb re-called the PCR reads through MiXCR, storing one row per CDR3 protein. The profile covers fewer than 400,000 distinct CDR3 sequences, with around 25% appearing a single time and about 10% taken by the ten largest. Germline-derived CDR1 and CDR2 are SGHRS and YFSETQ. There are 15 residues in the CDR3. V lost 0 bases, J lost 4 bases, and 13 bases lay in between. Overall study findings and caveats: About two months after transplant, alpha-beta T cells reportedly came from several hundred expanded graft clones. Surviving recipient T cells and thymic progenitors produced the high day-60 TCRbeta diversity seen in some patients. At the one-year point after transplant, T-cell counts and TCRbeta diversity were found to come mostly from T cells that had been newly produced.

The chain combines TRBV5-1 with TRBJ1-1; D perhaps matches TRBD1 (5 bases). The material sequenced was PBMCs, mostly from graft donor cells, taken 180 days after TCRalphabeta/CD19-depleted stem cell transplant. The TCR originated in a male patient younger than 18 who had a stem cell transplant for acute lymphoblastic leukemia, so the T cells may come from the graft donor. CDR3 amino acids: CASSLAPGGSTEAFF. CDR3 nucleotides: TGCGCCAGCAGCTTGGCTCCGGGGGGAAGCACTGAAGCTTTCTTT.